The source of this T cell receptor (beta chain) is a study of shared clonotypes between healthy human individuals. Broader study findings: Relative to clonotypes present in all four donors, those not shared had lower generation probabilities.

As for this clone: Its target is unknown.

TCRdb keeps only in-frame clones here, not all; method: immunoSEQ multiplex PCR. The sample has around 640,000 clones; around 96% are singletons. The naive CD8 subset, CD45RO-negative cells positively selected for CCR7, excluded terminally differentiated effector memory CD45RA+ cells. This CDR3 contains 12 residues. The germline V gene has CDR1 SGHNT and CDR2 YYREEE (reference sequence). Trimming left V 3 bases short and J 2 bases short, with 5 bases between. The receptor's source is a woman aged 25 to 45 in good health. Sequencing input: naive CD8+ T cells sorted from blood. This chain connects TRBV5-4 to TRBJ1-1; no reliable D call. The CDR3, as DNA: TGTGCCAGCAGCTCATATAACACTGAAGCTTTCTTT. This codes for CASSSYNTEAFF.